This entry lists 16 T cell receptor beta chains sequenced from one sample in a study of T cells in Graves' hyperthyroidism and ophthalmopathy. RNA transcripts were the template for amplifying TCR beta CDR3 regions. The HTBI set primed first-round TCR CDR3 RT-PCR. MiXCR, run by TCRdb on the multiplex PCR reads, gives a single entry per CDR3 protein. The data contain around 720,000 distinct CDR3 sequences, roughly a third of them singletons. The specimen sequenced was blood. The origin of the receptors is a woman aged 40-49 years with Graves' hyperthyroidism.

The V call is TRBV11-2, the J call TRBJ2-7, with TRBD2 identical over 10 bases. The V and J ends lost 6 bases and 1 base, in that order; junction bases with no gene match: 12. The CDR3 is 17 residues long. Germline assignment: CDR1 SGHAT and CDR2 FQNNGV. CDR3 protein: CASSYLMGTSASYEQYF. CDR3 bases: TGTGCCAGCAGTTACCTGATGGGGACTAGCGCTTCCTACGAGCAGTACTTC.

In the case of this clonotype: This may stem from a read error, because a much larger clone lies one nucleotide away. The rearrangement joins TRBV14 to TRBJ1-1; D not certain. CDR1 and CDR2 from the germline V gene are SGHDN and FVKESK. The CDR3 spans 11 residues. CDR3 DNA sequence: TGTGCCAGCAGCCAAGAGGGTGAAGCTCTCTTT. It encodes CASSQEGEALF.

Remarks on this clonotype: Germline is not matched at one junction end, which may reflect a read error. The chain is built from TRBV7-2 and TRBJ2-7; 8 bases agree with TRBD1. The CDR3 runs to 17 residues. The germline gives CDR1 SGHTA, CDR2 FQGNSA. CDR3 coding DNA: TGCGCCAGCAGCCAATGGTTCCCGGGACAGGACTCCTACGAGCAGTACTTC. It translates to CASSQWFPGQDSYEQYF.

In this sample, this clonotype turned up once. J is TRBJ1-3 and V is TRBV19, with TRBD1 matching 8 bases. This CDR3 contains 20 residues. Germline CDR1 LNHDA, CDR2 SQIVND (reference sequence). J lost 4 bases, V lost 3 bases, and 20 bases had no gene match. CDR3 sequence reads: CASSIAPSQGAALGGNTIYF. The CDR3 DNA reads TGTGCCAGTAGTATTGCCCCGAGCCAGGGGGCCGCCCTTGGAGGAAACACCATATATTTT.

This clonotype was detected a few times. This sequence joins TRBV20-1 and TRBJ2-5, with a tentative D call TRBD1 (6 bases). V lost 6 bases, J lost 1 base, and 15 bases lay in between. Germline V gene data show CDR1 as DFQATT and CDR2 as SNEGSKA (reference sequence). The CDR3 length is 14 residues. The CDR3 protein is CSAREWDIQETQYF. CDR3 bases: TGCAGTGCCCGTGAATGGGACATCCAAGAGACCCAGTACTTC.

This clonotype was seen at least ten times. The DNA of the CDR3 is TGTGCCAGCAGTAGGACCGGGGGGGTGAACACTGAAGCTTTCTTT. This gives the protein CASSRTGGVNTEAFF. The J gene is TRBJ1-1, the V gene TRBV2, with D maybe TRBD1 (5 bases). The CDR3 extends over 15 amino acids. Germline lookup yields CDR1 SNHLY and CDR2 FYNNEI. The V and J ends lost 5 bases and 0 bases respectively, with 13 bases between them. Using reference TRBV2 and TRBJ1-1 for the parts outside the CDR3, the full variable domain is EPEVTQTPSHQVTQMGQEVILRCVPISNHLYFYWYRQILGQKVEFLVSFYNNEISEKSEIFDDQFSVERPDGSNFTLKIRSTKLEDSAMYFCASSRTGGVNTEAFFGQGTRLTVV.

This clonotype was found once. A much bigger clone sits one base away, suggesting this may be a read error. This chain connects TRBV7-2 to TRBJ2-7; D is possibly TRBD2 (6 bases). Germline V gives CDR1 SGHTA, CDR2 FQGNSA. The length of the CDR3 is 14 residues. The CDR3 coding sequence is TGTGCCGGCAGCTTATTCGGGAGCTCCTACGAGCAGTACTTC. It encodes CAGSLFGSSYEQYF. Full variable domain (missing parts from reference TRBV7-2 and TRBJ2-7): GAGVSQSPSNKVTEKGKDVELRCDPISGHTALYWYRQSLGQGLEFLIYFQGNSAPDKSGLPSDRFSAERTGGSVSTLTIQRTQQEDSAVYLCAGSLFGSSYEQYFGPGTRLTVT.

This clonotype was seen many times. The chain uses TRBV7-8 and TRBJ2-2; the D is unclear. The CDR3 length is 14 residues. Germline V gene lookup returns CDR1 SGHVS and CDR2 FQNEAQ. V was clipped by 5 bases and J by 5 bases, with 12 bases between them. The CDR3 nucleotides read TGTGCCAGCAGCCCGATATGGGGTACCGGGGAGCTGTTTTTT. Translation gives CASSPIWGTGELFF.

This clonotype was observed a few times. The V gene is TRBV5-1, the J gene TRBJ2-5; D is uncertain. The CDR3 sequence is 15 residues long. Looked up from germline, CDR1 is SGHRS and CDR2 is YFSETQ. V was pared by 3 bases and J by 7 bases, with 19 bases between. The CDR3 region has the DNA TGCGCCAGCAGCTCCCTGGGCTACCTGGCAGGGACCCAGTACTTC. Protein product: CASSSLGYLAGTQYF.

This clonotype has more than one count but fewer than ten. V gene TRBV5-4 combines with J gene TRBJ2-7; 7 nucleotides match TRBD2. V lost 5 bases and J lost 5; bases outside the gene matches: 7. Germline V gene data show CDR1 as SGHNT and CDR2 as YYREEE (reference sequence). CDR3 length equals 13 residues. The CDR3 DNA is TGTGCCAGCAGTCAGACTAGCAGGAACGAGCAGTACTTC. This translates into CASSQTSRNEQYF.

This chain links TRBV6-8 with TRBJ1-5; D ambiguous. CDR1 MNHGY and CDR2 SAAAGT come from the germline V gene. The V and J ends lost 0 bases and 9 bases respectively, with 24 bases between them. The CDR3 has 18 amino acids. The CDR3 here is CASSYSWRRMRAKRPQHF. As DNA, the CDR3 is TGTGCCAGCAGTTACTCATGGCGCCGGATGAGAGCGAAGCGGCCCCAGCATTTT.

This clonotype has at least ten counts. The chain employs TRBV20-1 and TRBJ2-6, with D unresolved. V dropped 6 bases and J dropped 2 bases, with 11 bases sitting between them. This CDR3 contains 14 residues. Germline CDR1 is DFQATT and CDR2 is SNEGSKA (reference sequence). CDR3 sequence reads: CSASRDTGANVLTF. CDR3 DNA: TGCAGTGCCTCTCGTGATACTGGGGCCAACGTCCTGACTTTC.

In its sample, this clonotype was seen many times. The chain employs TRBV7-9 and TRBJ1-1; TRBD1 is a possible D gene (5 bases). The CDR3 is 16 amino acids. Looked up from germline, CDR1 is SEHNR and CDR2 is FQNEAQ (reference sequence). V shed 1 base and J shed 1 base, with 13 bases lying between them. The CDR3 loop is CASSLEVWGRNTEAFF. The CDR3 nucleotides read TGTGCCAGCAGCTTAGAGGTTTGGGGCAGGAACACTGAAGCTTTCTTT.

This clonotype came up a few times. V usage is TRBV4-3 and J usage is TRBJ2-7; a possible D gene is TRBD1 (5 bases). The CDR3 loop spans 19 amino acids. V was trimmed by 0 bases and J by 5 bases, leaving 26 bases between them. Germline CDR1 reads LGHNA; CDR2 reads YSLEER. The CDR3 spells CASSQESSFAQGYRHEQYF. In DNA, the CDR3 is TGCGCCAGCAGCCAAGAAAGCTCCTTCGCTCAGGGTTATAGGCACGAGCAGTACTTC.

The table lists this clonotype with many counts. The rearrangement links TRBV2 to TRBJ1-6, with TRBD1 matching 12 bases. V was pared by 7 bases and J by 0 bases, with 13 bases of the junction left unmatched. CDR1 and CDR2 from the germline V gene are SNHLY and FYNNEI. This CDR3 spans 20 amino acids. CDR3: CASMGPGQGADSSYNSPLHF. As DNA, the CDR3 is TGTGCCAGCATGGGACCGGGACAGGGGGCCGACTCCTCCTATAATTCACCCCTCCACTTT.

As regards this clonotype: It may be a read error: a sequence one base away is much more abundant. V gene TRBV7-2 combines with J gene TRBJ1-2; possible D gene TRBD1, 5 bases. Germline V gene sequence: CDR1 SGHTA, CDR2 FQGNSA. This CDR3 region has 14 residues. The CDR3 DNA is TGTGTCAGCAGCTTAGACGCTAGGGGCTATGGCTACACCTTC. This codes for CVSSLDARGYGYTF. The entire variable domain, with the rest obtained from reference TRBV7-2 and TRBJ1-2, is as follows: GAGVSQSPSNKVTEKGKDVELRCDPISGHTALYWYRQSLGQGLEFLIYFQGNSAPDKSGLPSDRFSAERTGGSVSTLTIQRTQQEDSAVYLCVSSLDARGYGYTFGSGTRLTVV.